One sample yielded the 24 T cell receptor beta chains listed below, sequenced in a study of cytomegalovirus exposure and HLA in healthy donors. The PCR ran on 60 Vbeta and 13 Jbeta primers. Measured with immunoSEQ multiplex PCR; TCRdb has only the in-frame clones, and not every one. Of about 160,000 clones listed, 85% were seen once; the top ten hold 1%. The sequenced sample was PBMCs. All receptors derive from a boy between 2 and 10 years old in good health and CMV-seronegative.

DNA of the CDR3: TGCGCCAGCAGTGAGAGCGGGAGAGGTGATACGCAGTATTTT. This gives the protein CASSESGRGDTQYF. The rearrangement uses TRBV10-1 and TRBJ2-3; 8 bases align to TRBD2. In germline, CDR1 is WNHNN, CDR2 SYGVQD (reference sequence). Germline trimming cut 2 bases from V and 6 bases from J; bases unmatched to any gene: 4. The CDR3 spans 14 residues.

The chain has TRBV6-1 and TRBJ2-3; D perhaps matches TRBD2 (5 bases). The CDR3 is made up of 13 amino acids. V dropped 5 bases and J dropped 6 bases, with 12 bases sitting between them. Germline CDR1 and CDR2: MNHNS and SASEGT. The CDR3 reads CASSIMEADTQYF. The CDR3 DNA reads TGTGCCAGCAGTATAATGGAGGCGGATACGCAGTATTTT.

The CDR3 sequence: CATSRALLAGGPDGELFF. Written as DNA, the CDR3 is TGTGCCACCAGCAGAGCTCTCCTAGCGGGGGGGCCCGACGGGGAGCTGTTTTTT. This sequence joins TRBV15 and TRBJ2-2; TRBD2 agrees at 12 bases. Germline lookup yields CDR1 LNHNV and CDR2 YYDKDF (reference sequence). V gave up 1 base and J gave up 7 bases; unmatched junction bases: 10. The CDR3 has 18 residues.

This clone was seen only a few times. This rearrangement joins TRBV6-1 to TRBJ2-5; 9 bases fit TRBD1. V shed 6 bases, J shed 4 bases, and the junction held 3 bases outside the gene matches. Germline values: CDR1 MNHNS, CDR2 SASEGT. The CDR3 sequence is 13 residues long. The CDR3 DNA is TGTGCCAGCAGGAAGACAGGGGGAGAGACCCAGTACTTC. Translation: CASRKTGGETQYF.

The sample holds a few counts of this clone. The rearrangement links TRBV11-2 to TRBJ2-2; possibly TRBD2 for D (6 bases). Germline CDR1 is SGHAT and CDR2 is FQNNGV. The CDR3 spans 15 residues. The V and J ends lost 1 base and 8 bases respectively, with 14 bases between them. CDR3 sequence reads: CASSLVGSNGGELFF. In DNA, the CDR3 is TGTGCCAGCAGCTTAGTCGGGAGCAATGGGGGGGAGCTGTTTTTT.

The V and J genes are TRBV11-3 and TRBJ2-4; 9 bases map to TRBD1. The junction had 2 bases not matched to a gene; V was cut back by 1 base and J by 4 bases. This CDR3 is 15 amino acids long. Germline-derived CDR1 and CDR2 are SGHNT and YENEEA. The CDR3 DNA sequence: TGTGCCAGCAGCTTAGGCGGGACAGGGAAAAACATTCAGTACTTC. This gives the protein CASSLGGTGKNIQYF.

This clone was detected only once. This chain connects TRBV28 to TRBJ1-4; D remains unclear. The germline V gene has CDR1 MDHEN and CDR2 SYDVKM. Between the trimmed V and J ends, which lost 7 bases and 0 bases, there was a span of 12 bases. The length of the CDR3 is 15 residues. The DNA for the CDR3 is TGTGCCAGCAACCCGGCAGGTACAACTAATGAAAAACTGTTTTTT. It translates to CASNPAGTTNEKLFF.

This clone was counted once. This sequence joins TRBV19 and TRBJ1-2; 7 bases line up with TRBD1. Unmatched junction bases numbered 7, after V lost 5 bases and J lost 4 bases. Germline V gene data show CDR1 as LNHDA and CDR2 as SQIVND (reference sequence). This CDR3 comprises 14 residues. In DNA form, the CDR3 reads TGTGCCAGTAGTTCCCGGGACAGCCTCTATGGCTACACCTTC. Encoded protein: CASSSRDSLYGYTF.

J is TRBJ1-3 and V is TRBV5-1, with TRBD1 matching over 9 bases. Germline CDR1 SGHRS, CDR2 YFSETQ. Germline trimming cut 2 bases from V and 0 bases from J; bases unmatched to any gene: 12. This CDR3 contains 19 residues. Written as DNA, the CDR3 is TGCGCCAGCAGCTTACGGGACAGGGATAGTTTCGACTCTGGAAACACCATATATTTT. This encodes CASSLRDRDSFDSGNTIYF.

For the CDR3, the DNA is TGTGCCAGCAGTAGGGGAAGAGGCTACACCTTC. Protein sequence: CASSRGRGYTF. V usage is TRBV2 and J usage is TRBJ1-2, with a weak D call TRBD1 (5 bases). CDR3 length: 11 residues. Germline values: CDR1 SNHLY, CDR2 FYNNEI. The ends were cut back, 5 bases at V and 8 bases at J, with 9 bases in the middle.

This rearrangement joins TRBV7-8 to TRBJ2-3, with TRBD2 identical over 12 bases. Germline values: CDR1 SGHVS, CDR2 FQNEAQ. The J segment lost 7 bases and the V segment lost 5 bases, leaving 10 bases of the junction unmatched. The CDR3 totals 16 residues. CDR3 sequence reads: CASSPGTSGPTYTQYF. CDR3 nucleotide sequence: TGTGCCAGCAGCCCGGGGACTAGCGGGCCCACTTATACGCAGTATTTT.

The genes are TRBV5-4 and TRBJ2-3; TRBD2 aligns across 7 bases. Germline CDR1 is SGHNT and CDR2 is YYREEE (reference sequence). Germline trimming cut 0 bases from V and 0 bases from J; bases unmatched to any gene: 4. This CDR3 comprises 16 residues. The CDR3: CASSLAASGSTDTQYF. The CDR3 nucleotides are TGTGCCAGCAGCTTGGCAGCTAGCGGAAGCACAGATACGCAGTATTTT.

The chain carries TRBV5-1 and TRBJ1-1, with no clear D. V lost 4 bases and J 4 bases, leaving 14 bases between the germline ends. The length of the CDR3 is 14 residues. From germline, CDR1 is SGHRS and CDR2 YFSETQ. This CDR3 reads CASSESITGTEAFF. CDR3 bases: TGCGCCAGCAGCGAATCGATAACTGGCACTGAAGCTTTCTTT.

The V call is TRBV29-1, the J call TRBJ2-5, with 12 bases fitting TRBD2. Germline CDR1 is SQVTM and CDR2 is ANQGSEA. Trimming removed 7 bases from V and 7 bases from J; junction bases left unmatched: 13. This CDR3 has 15 amino acids. In DNA, the CDR3 is TGCAGCGCAAGGCTTGGACTAGCGGGGCCTGGGACCCAGTACTTC. Translation: CSARLGLAGPGTQYF.

The chain has TRBV28 and TRBJ2-5, with TRBD2 matching 13 bases. The CDR3 spans 17 residues. Losses at the gene ends were 5 bases for V and 5 bases for J; bases not matched to a gene: 11. Germline-derived CDR1 and CDR2 are MDHEN and SYDVKM. The CDR3 DNA is TGTGCCAGCAGTCCACGGCACGGGACTAGCGGGAAGGAGACCCAGTACTTC. Translation: CASSPRHGTSGKETQYF.

The chain uses TRBV2 and TRBJ2-2; no definite D call. Trimming shortened V by 6 bases and J by 4 bases, and 15 bases separated the two germline ends. Germline V gene sequence: CDR1 SNHLY, CDR2 FYNNEI. The CDR3 has 15 amino acids. CDR3 nucleotides: TGTGCCAGCAGAGAACCAGCGCATCGCACCGGGGAGCTGTTTTTT. Amino acid sequence: CASREPAHRTGELFF.

In this sample, this clone turned up once. The chain has TRBV19 and TRBJ1-4; a possible D gene is TRBD1 (5 bases). V was pared by 7 bases and J by 8 bases, with 8 bases between. From germline, CDR1 is LNHDA and CDR2 SQIVND (reference sequence). The CDR3 has 11 residues. CDR3 sequence reads: CASNQGEKLFF. For the CDR3, the DNA is TGTGCCAGTAATCAGGGCGAAAAACTGTTTTTT.

This clone was found a few times. This chain connects TRBV2 to TRBJ2-3, with TRBD2 matching 12 bases. In germline, CDR1 is SNHLY, CDR2 FYNNEI. CDR3 length: 15 amino acids. J gave up 10 bases and V 6 bases, and 11 bases lay outside the gene matches. For the CDR3, the DNA is TGTGCCAGCAGAAGATGGACTAGCGGGAACGACGCGCAGTATTTT. This sequence encodes CASRRWTSGNDAQYF. The entire variable domain, with the rest obtained from reference TRBV2 and TRBJ2-3, is as follows: EPEVTQTPSHQVTQMGQEVILRCVPISNHLYFYWYRQILGQKVEFLVSFYNNEISEKSEIFDDQFSVERPDGSNFTLKIRSTKLEDSAMYFCASRRWTSGNDAQYFGPGTRLTVL.

This sequence joins TRBV5-5 and TRBJ1-2; unclear D gene. Germline V gene data show CDR1 as SGHKS and CDR2 as YYEKEE (reference sequence). This CDR3 spans 15 amino acids. Trimming pared 7 bases from V and 4 bases from J, leaving 20 bases between. The CDR3 spells CASSGPGTPFYGYTF. The CDR3 DNA reads as TGTGCCAGCTCAGGCCCAGGAACCCCTTTCTATGGCTACACCTTC.

The rearrangement uses TRBV9 and TRBJ1-1; 12 bases align to TRBD1. Germline CDR1 and CDR2: SGDLS and YYNGEE. The CDR3 consists of 16 residues. Trimming at V came to 3 bases and at J to 7 bases, leaving 10 bases not matched to a gene. Here the CDR3 DNA reads TGTGCCAGCAGCGGACCGGGACAGGGGGCTTGGGTTGAAGCTTTCTTT. Translation: CASSGPGQGAWVEAFF.

The rearrangement joins TRBV11-2 to TRBJ1-1; 9 bases agree with TRBD1. The CDR3 has 18 amino acids. J gave up 3 bases and V 5 bases, and 16 bases lay outside the gene matches. Germline assignment: CDR1 SGHAT and CDR2 FQNNGV. The CDR3 region has the DNA TGTGCCAGCAGCGGCAGAGCCGGGACAGGGCTGGGCGACACTGAAGCTTTCTTT. Translated, it gives CASSGRAGTGLGDTEAFF.

The chain employs TRBV2 and TRBJ1-1; D not certain. Germline loops: CDR1 SNHLY, CDR2 FYNNEI. This CDR3 comprises 13 residues. V lost 4 bases, J lost 1 base, and 7 bases lay in between. Here the CDR3 reads CASSASPNTEAFF. Written as DNA, the CDR3 is TGTGCCAGCAGTGCCAGTCCGAACACTGAAGCTTTCTTT.

In DNA, the CDR3 is TGTGCCAGCAGCCCCGGGACACTTAACTATGGCTACACCTTC. This sequence encodes CASSPGTLNYGYTF. The chain has TRBV2 and TRBJ1-2, with D possibly matching TRBD1 (6 bases). The germline V gene encodes CDR1 SNHLY and CDR2 FYNNEI. The germline V and J ends were trimmed by 6 bases and 1 base, with 12 bases remaining between them. CDR3 length: 14 residues.

The V call is TRBV28, the J call TRBJ1-1; unclear D gene. Germline CDR1 reads MDHEN; CDR2 reads SYDVKM. CDR3 length: 13 residues. V gave up 4 bases and J gave up 5 bases, with 11 bases separating them. The CDR3 nucleotides read TGTGCCAGCAGTTCTTTGGGGAGGACTGAAGCTTTCTTT. Protein product: CASSSLGRTEAFF.